These 10 T cell receptor beta chains share one sample of origin, sequenced in a study of shared clonotypes between healthy human individuals. Data came from immunoSEQ multiplex PCR; TCRdb stores just in-frame clones and leaves some out. Of over 950,000 clones in the sample, approximately 75% were seen once. Sequenced input: memory CD4+ T cells from PBMCs. Subset described: CD45RA-negative fraction. Receptors were obtained from a young man in good health. Some clones in this sample may be carry-over from other donors' samples.

Notes on this clone: This sample also contains other DNA sequences that code for the same CDR3. In nucleotides, the CDR3 is TGCGCCAGCAGCTCGGGCTCCGGTTACACAGATACGCAGTATTTT. Its protein is CASSSGSGYTDTQYF. The chain uses TRBV5-1 and TRBJ2-3, with D unclear. The length of the CDR3 is 15 residues. The V gene's germline CDR1 is SGHRS and CDR2 YFSETQ. Trimming removed 3 bases at V and 2 bases at J, with 13 bases between.

This clone appeared once. This sequence joins TRBV5-1 and TRBJ2-7; the match to TRBD2 covers 8 bases. Trimming at V came to 0 bases and at J to 1 base, leaving 6 bases not matched to a gene. Germline loops: CDR1 SGHRS, CDR2 YFSETQ. There are 16 residues in the CDR3. The DNA for the CDR3 is TGCGCCAGCAGCTTGGGTGGTAGCGGGAATTCCTACGAGCAGTACTTC. Translating it yields CASSLGGSGNSYEQYF.

The gene calls are TRBV7-9 and TRBJ1-1, with a weak D call TRBD1 (6 bases). Germline CDR1 reads SEHNR; CDR2 reads FQNEAQ (reference sequence). This CDR3 is built from 16 residues. V was trimmed by 2 bases and J by 2 bases, leaving 15 bases between them. CDR3 coding DNA: TGTGCCAGCAGCTTATATTACCCGGGGGGCAACACTGAAGCTTTCTTT. This encodes CASSLYYPGGNTEAFF. Using reference TRBV7-9 and TRBJ1-1 for the parts outside the CDR3, the full variable domain is DTGVSQNPRHKITKRGQNVTFRCDPISEHNRLYWYRQTLGQGPEFLTYFQNEAQLEKSRLLSDRFSAERPKGSFSTLEIQRTEQGDSAMYLCASSLYYPGGNTEAFFGQGTRLTVV.

This clone was picked up one time. The chain carries TRBV28 and TRBJ1-2; 10 positions match TRBD1. V trimming: 5 bases; J trimming: 7 bases; junction bases outside the gene matches: 7. The CDR3 runs to 14 residues. Germline CDR1 reads MDHEN; CDR2 reads SYDVKM. In DNA form, the CDR3 reads TGTGCCAGCAGTCCCCCGGACAGGGGGTTTGGCTACACCTTC. Its translation is CASSPPDRGFGYTF.

This clone came up once. This chain uses TRBV13 with TRBJ2-5, with D possibly being TRBD2 (5 bases). The DNA end is a closer match to TRBJ2-7, so the J assignment may be wrong. In germline, CDR1 is PRHDT, CDR2 FYEKMQ (reference sequence). The CDR3 sequence is 16 residues long. In DNA, the CDR3 is TGTGCCAGCAGCGCCCTCGGACTGGAGGCGCGGTACGAGCAGTACTTC. Protein product: CASSALGLEARYEQYF.

The J gene is TRBJ2-1, the V gene TRBV11-3, with 13 positions matching TRBD2. V gave up 3 bases and J gave up 8 bases; unmatched junction bases: 1. Germline loops: CDR1 SGHNT, CDR2 YENEEA. This CDR3 spans 14 amino acids. CDR3 protein: CASSFTSGRDEQFF. CDR3 bases: TGTGCCAGCAGCTTTACTAGCGGGAGGGATGAGCAGTTCTTC. Looking up the rest from reference TRBV11-3 and TRBJ2-1 gives the full variable domain: EAGVVQSPRYKIIEKKQPVAFWCNPISGHNTLYWYLQNLGQGPELLIRYENEEAVDDSQLPKDRFSAERLKGVDSTLKIQPAELGDSAVYLCASSFTSGRDEQFFGPGTRLTVL.

There are many counts of this clone. The V gene is TRBV18, the J gene TRBJ1-4, with 8 bases matching TRBD1. This CDR3 comprises 15 residues. Germline lookup yields CDR1 KGHSH and CDR2 LQKENI. The junction had 8 bases not matched to a gene; V was cut back by 4 bases and J by 7 bases. CDR3 loop: CASSLLTGESEKLFF. The CDR3 bases are TGTGCCAGCTCACTACTGACAGGGGAGTCTGAAAAACTGTTTTTT.

V usage is TRBV9 and J usage is TRBJ2-1, with TRBD2 matching 13 bases. The length of the CDR3 is 17 residues. The V gene's germline CDR1 is SGDLS and CDR2 YYNGEE. Losses at the gene ends were 0 bases for V and 7 bases for J; bases not matched to a gene: 7. The CDR3 region has the DNA TGTGCCAGCAGCGTAGGGACTAGCGGGAGCGGGAGGAATGAGCAGTTCTTC. Its protein product is CASSVGTSGSGRNEQFF.

Concerning this clone: A much larger clonotype is one base distant, so this may be a read error. This rearrangement joins TRBV30 to TRBJ2-4, with 10 bases aligning to TRBD1. The CDR3 has 14 amino acids. Germline V gene sequence: CDR1 GTSNPN, CDR2 SVGIG (reference sequence). V shed 3 bases and J 9 bases; nucleotides not matched to a gene: 8. The CDR3 DNA is TGTGCCTGGAGCGCGGGACAGGGGTTTAGCATTCAGTACTTC. Translated, it gives CAWSAGQGFSIQYF. Full variable domain (remainder filled in from reference TRBV30 and TRBJ2-4): SQTIHQWPATLVQPVGSPLSLECTVEGTSNPNLYWYRQAAGRGLQLLFYSVGIGQISSEVPQNLSASRPQDRQFILSSKKLLLSDSGFYLCAWSAGQGFSIQYFGAGTRLSVL.

The V gene is TRBV5-1, the J gene TRBJ2-6; D is unclear. Germline V gene sequence: CDR1 SGHRS, CDR2 YFSETQ. The CDR3 contains 17 residues. The germline V and J ends were trimmed by 4 bases and 0 bases, with 14 bases remaining between them. CDR3 sequence reads: CASSPPDPSSGANVLTF. CDR3 coding DNA: TGCGCCAGCAGCCCCCCGGACCCGAGCTCTGGGGCCAACGTCCTGACTTTC.